The clone carrying this T cell receptor beta chain has more than one count but fewer than ten. Antigen specificity is unknown. Sequencing targeted expressed TCRB transcripts, as all isolated RNA had been reverse transcribed. Data came from immunoSEQ multiplex PCR; TCRdb stores just in-frame clones and leaves some out. This repertoire shows more than 300,000 clones, over 10% found once; its top ten account for 0.017%. This specimen belongs to a study of beta chain features in type 1 diabetes. Notes on the study in general: Sampled from patients, naive, central memory and Treg TCRB repertoires appeared more similar than those sampled from healthy donors. Fewer insertions but more deletions were seen at VDJ junctions in type 1 diabetes patients.

The CDR3 has 16 amino acids. Germline V lookup: CDR1 SGHTA, CDR2 FQGTGA. Trimming at V came to 1 base and at J to 4 bases, leaving 4 bases not matched to a gene. The chain couples TRBV7-3 to TRBJ2-1, with TRBD2 matching 10 bases. Sequences were obtained from naive CD4+ T cells from blood. The TCR was taken from a man aged 18 to 29 in good health. CDR3 protein: CASSLSGSGGYNEQFF. Written as DNA, the CDR3 is TGTGCCAGCAGCTTAAGTGGTAGCGGGGGGTACAATGAGCAGTTCTTC.